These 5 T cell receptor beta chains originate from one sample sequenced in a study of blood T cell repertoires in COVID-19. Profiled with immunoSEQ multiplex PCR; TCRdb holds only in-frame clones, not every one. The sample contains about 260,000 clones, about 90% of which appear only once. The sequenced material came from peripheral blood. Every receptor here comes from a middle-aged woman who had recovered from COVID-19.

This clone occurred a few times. The CDR3 DNA follows: TGTGCCAGCAGCTTAAGTGACTGGCGCTCCTACGAGCAGTACTTC. Translated, it gives CASSLSDWRSYEQYF. This chain connects TRBV7-9 to TRBJ2-7; no reliable D call. The CDR3 loop spans 15 amino acids. The germline V gene encodes CDR1 SEHNR and CDR2 FQNEAQ (reference sequence). V lost 2 bases, J lost 0 bases, and 11 bases lay in between.

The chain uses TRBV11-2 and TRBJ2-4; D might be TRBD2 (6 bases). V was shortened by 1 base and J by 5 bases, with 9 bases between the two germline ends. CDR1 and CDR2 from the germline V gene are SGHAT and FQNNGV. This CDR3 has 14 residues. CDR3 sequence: CASSLVRRENIQYF. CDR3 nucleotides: TGTGCCAGCAGCTTAGTACGGAGGGAAAACATTCAGTACTTC.

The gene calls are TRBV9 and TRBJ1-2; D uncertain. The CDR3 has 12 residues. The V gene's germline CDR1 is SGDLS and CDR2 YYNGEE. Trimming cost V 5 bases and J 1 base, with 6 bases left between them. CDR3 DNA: TGTGCCAGCAGGGAGGGTAACTATGGCTACACCTTC. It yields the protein CASREGNYGYTF.

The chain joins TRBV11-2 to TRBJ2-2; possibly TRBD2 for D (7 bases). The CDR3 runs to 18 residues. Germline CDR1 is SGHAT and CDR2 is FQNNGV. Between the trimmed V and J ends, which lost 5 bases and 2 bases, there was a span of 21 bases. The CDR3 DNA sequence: TGTGCCAGCAGCCGTTATCTGGCGGGGGCCGCTAACACCGGGGAGCTGTTTTTT. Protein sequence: CASSRYLAGAANTGELFF.

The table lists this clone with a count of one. CDR3 loop: CATSRDPKGLEAFF. The CDR3 region has the DNA TGTGCCACCAGCAGAGATCCAAAGGGGCTTGAAGCTTTCTTT. The chain couples TRBV15 to TRBJ1-1; tentatively, D is TRBD1 (5 bases). This CDR3 contains 14 residues. The germline V gene encodes CDR1 LNHNV and CDR2 YYDKDF (reference sequence). The germline V and J ends were trimmed by 0 bases and 7 bases, with 12 bases remaining between them.